The 29 T cell receptor beta chains below come from one sample, sequenced in a study of cytomegalovirus exposure and HLA in healthy donors. PCR amplification relied on 60 Vbeta primers (plus 13 Jbeta primers). Only in-frame clones appear in the TCRdb table, and some are missing; sequencing was by immunoSEQ multiplex PCR. The table lists about 120,000 clones, roughly three quarters of them singletons. Sequenced sample: PBMCs. Receptors originate from a man younger than 45 in good health and CMV-seropositive.

The chain links TRBV27 to TRBJ2-5; tentative D call: TRBD2 (6 bases). This CDR3 region has 14 residues. The V gene lost 2 bases and the J gene lost 4 bases, with 11 bases spanning the gap. Germline V gene lookup returns CDR1 MNHEY and CDR2 SMNVEV (reference sequence). CDR3 nucleotides: TGTGCCAGCAGTTTAATAGCCGGGGGAGAGACCCAGTACTTC. Protein product: CASSLIAGGETQYF.

The genes are TRBV7-6 and TRBJ1-5, with D perhaps TRBD1 (5 bases). The CDR3 is 13 amino acids. The germline gives CDR1 SGHVS, CDR2 FNYEAQ. The V end lost 1 base, the J end lost 5 bases, and 6 bases lay between the germline ends. The CDR3 region has the DNA TGTGCCAGCAGCTTAGAGGGGTATCAGCCCCAGCATTTT. Its protein product is CASSLEGYQPQHF.

The sample holds a few counts of this clone. The chain links TRBV27 to TRBJ2-7, with a weak D call TRBD1 (6 bases). Trimming stripped 4 bases from V and 1 base from J, with 8 bases between. This CDR3 spans 13 amino acids. Germline V lookup: CDR1 MNHEY, CDR2 SMNVEV (reference sequence). The CDR3 DNA is TGTGCCAGCAGTTCTGGACAGTCCTACGAGCAGTACTTC. Its translation: CASSSGQSYEQYF.

The chain couples TRBV2 to TRBJ2-2; TRBD2 aligns across 13 bases. The germline V gene encodes CDR1 SNHLY and CDR2 FYNNEI. V lost 5 bases to trimming and J lost 8 bases; unmatched junction nucleotides: 5. This CDR3 contains 15 residues. This CDR3 is CASSQTSGGPGELFF. As DNA, the CDR3 is TGTGCCAGCAGTCAGACTAGCGGGGGGCCTGGGGAGCTGTTTTTT.

The chain uses TRBV6-5 and TRBJ2-3; unclear D gene. Trimming took 0 bases from V and 0 from J, leaving 7 bases between them. The V gene's germline CDR1 is MNHEY and CDR2 SVGAGI. This CDR3 spans 15 amino acids. The CDR3 reads CASSYSSVSTDTQYF. In nucleotides, the CDR3 is TGTGCCAGCAGTTACTCATCGGTTAGCACAGATACGCAGTATTTT.

The chain combines TRBV4-3 with TRBJ2-3, with a possible D match to TRBD2 (6 bases). V lost 0 bases and J lost 6, with 16 bases in between. Germline V gene sequence: CDR1 LGHNA, CDR2 YSLEER. This CDR3 is 16 amino acids long. The CDR3 region has the DNA TGCGCCAGCAGCCAAGAGCTTACCGGACTATTTGATACGCAGTATTTT. Residues: CASSQELTGLFDTQYF.

The chain employs TRBV4-3 and TRBJ2-1; 10 bases fit TRBD2. In germline, CDR1 is LGHNA, CDR2 YSLEER. The CDR3 has 16 amino acids. V was clipped by 5 bases and J by 3 bases; unmatched bases: 7. CDR3 coding DNA: TGCGCCAGCAGCATCAAGCGGGAGGGCCTCTACAATGAGCAGTTCTTC. Translated: CASSIKREGLYNEQFF.

The chain couples TRBV7-3 to TRBJ2-7, with unresolved D. Trimming removed 2 bases at V and 4 bases at J, with 12 bases between. Germline CDR1 is SGHTA and CDR2 is FQGTGA. The CDR3 extends over 14 amino acids. CDR3 DNA: TGTGCCAGCAGCTTAGATGGGCCGGCGTACGAGCAGTACTTC. Translation gives CASSLDGPAYEQYF. The whole variable domain, remainder taken from reference TRBV7-3 and TRBJ2-7, is GAGVSQTPSNKVTEKGKYVELRCDPISGHTALYWYRQSLGQGPEFLIYFQGTGAADDSGLPNDRFFAVRPEGSVSTLKIQRTERGDSAVYLCASSLDGPAYEQYFGPGTRLTVT.

The chain employs TRBV5-4 and TRBJ2-7; D is unresolved. The V end lost 0 bases, the J end lost 5 bases, and 15 bases lay between the germline ends. The CDR3 runs to 15 residues. CDR1 and CDR2 (germline): SGHNT, YYREEE (reference sequence). This chain's CDR3 is CASSLDGGERNEQYF. For the CDR3, the DNA is TGTGCCAGCAGCTTGGATGGCGGCGAACGGAACGAGCAGTACTTC.

The chain couples TRBV2 to TRBJ1-1; unclear D gene. The CDR3 runs 11 residues. CDR1 is SNHLY and CDR2 is FYNNEI in the germline V gene. With 6 bases removed from V and 1 base from J, the gap between germline ends came to 3 bases. The CDR3 loop reads CASRRNTEAFF. CDR3 nucleotides: TGTGCCAGCAGGAGGAACACTGAAGCTTTCTTT.

This clone has just one count. Because it lacks the conserved phenylalanine or tryptophan at the end, this CDR3 is likely a read error. It is unclear where the CDR3 begins or ends on the DNA, so no DNA is shown, and the CDR3 is as TCRdb lists it. This chain joins TRBV2 and TRBJ2-4; the listed D gene, TRBD2, was not tested against the DNA. CDR1 is SNHLY and CDR2 is FYNNEI in the germline V gene. The CDR3 is 12 residues long, counting both termini. The CDR3 is CASSEIRGGPPV.

The V and J genes are TRBV4-3 and TRBJ2-7; the match to TRBD2 covers 10 bases. The CDR3 sequence is 19 residues long. V gave up 0 bases and J gave up 3 bases; unmatched junction bases: 14. Germline V gene sequence: CDR1 LGHNA, CDR2 YSLEER. The CDR3 DNA sequence: TGCGCCAGCAGCCAAGATTACCCTAGCGGGAGTATCAGGAGCTACGAGCAGTACTTC. This sequence encodes CASSQDYPSGSIRSYEQYF.

This clone was counted once. The CDR3: CAWSATGRNEKLFF. Written as DNA, the CDR3 is TGTGCCTGGAGTGCCACGGGTCGTAATGAAAAACTGTTTTTT. V is TRBV30 and J is TRBJ1-4, with D unresolved. Looked up from germline, CDR1 is GTSNPN and CDR2 is SVGIG (reference sequence). CDR3 length equals 14 residues. V lost 1 base to trimming and J lost 4 bases, with 10 bases between them.

J is TRBJ2-5 and V is TRBV5-5, with 11 bases that match TRBD1. The CDR3 loop spans 15 amino acids. Germline loops: CDR1 SGHKS, CDR2 YYEKEE (reference sequence). With V trimmed by 4 bases and J by 2 bases, 4 bases remained unmatched. CDR3 coding DNA: TGTGCCAGCAGCCCGGGGGACAGGGGGCAAGAGACCCAGTACTTC. This translates into CASSPGDRGQETQYF.

The chain combines TRBV4-1 with TRBJ2-7, with TRBD2 identical over 11 bases. Trimming at V came to 4 bases and at J to 4 bases, leaving 12 bases not matched to a gene. Germline-derived CDR1 and CDR2 are MGHRA and YSYEKL. The CDR3 totals 17 residues. CDR3: CASSPRETSGTRYEQYF. The CDR3 bases are TGCGCCAGCAGCCCGAGGGAGACTAGCGGGACCCGGTACGAGCAGTACTTC.

The rearrangement joins TRBV5-1 to TRBJ1-2; 11 bases match TRBD1. The length of the CDR3 is 14 residues. Per the germline V gene, CDR1 is SGHRS and CDR2 is YFSETQ. The trim removed 3 bases at V and 8 bases at J, leaving 6 bases unmatched. CDR3 protein: CASSWDRGLGGYTF. CDR3 sequence (DNA): TGCGCCAGCAGCTGGGACAGGGGGTTGGGAGGCTACACCTTC.

The chain links TRBV15 to TRBJ1-5; D is perhaps TRBD1 (6 bases). The CDR3 is 14 residues long. Trimming left V 4 bases short and J 7 bases short, with 14 bases between. Germline V gives CDR1 LNHNV, CDR2 YYDKDF (reference sequence). CDR3 region: CATSMNTGKQPQHF. DNA for the CDR3: TGTGCCACCAGCATGAACACAGGGAAACAGCCCCAGCATTTT.

This clone was detected once. V gene TRBV11-3 combines with J gene TRBJ2-1; D remains ambiguous. Trimming took 0 bases from V and 0 from J, leaving 12 bases between them. Germline V gene sequence: CDR1 SGHNT, CDR2 YENEEA. This CDR3 is built from 17 residues. CDR3 nucleotides: TGTGCCAGCAGCTTAGAGGCAACTGAGGCCTCCTACAATGAGCAGTTCTTC. Protein: CASSLEATEASYNEQFF.

The CDR3 loop reads CATSRPRGTGELFF. In nucleotides, the CDR3 is TGTGCCACCAGCAGACCTAGGGGTACCGGGGAGCTGTTTTTT. This chain joins TRBV15 and TRBJ2-2; TRBD1 is a possible D gene (5 bases). CDR1 is LNHNV, CDR2 YYDKDF, per germline (reference sequence). With 2 bases removed from V and 5 bases from J, the gap between germline ends came to 9 bases. This CDR3 comprises 14 residues.

This clone was detected only a few times. V is TRBV5-6 and J is TRBJ2-3; 11 bases fit TRBD2. The CDR3 covers 15 residues. Trimming at V came to 4 bases and at J to 2 bases, leaving 3 bases not matched to a gene. Germline V lookup: CDR1 SGHDT, CDR2 YYEEEE. CDR3 loop: CASSPLAGATDTQYF. The CDR3 DNA is TGTGCCAGCAGCCCACTAGCGGGGGCCACAGATACGCAGTATTTT. Supplemented by reference TRBV5-6 and TRBJ2-3, the full variable domain reads DAGVTQSPTHLIKTRGQQVTLRCSPKSGHDTVSWYQQALGQGPQFIFQYYEEEERQRGNFPDRFSGHQFPNYSSELNVNALLLGDSALYLCASSPLAGATDTQYFGPGTRLTVL.

The chain links TRBV4-1 to TRBJ2-7, with TRBD2 identical over 12 bases. Unmatched junction bases numbered 20, after V lost 1 base and J lost 7 bases. CDR1 and CDR2 from the germline V gene are MGHRA and YSYEKL. CDR3 size: 20 residues. The CDR3 region is CASSQAVPGLAGGLGREQYF. CDR3 DNA sequence: TGCGCCAGCAGCCAAGCCGTCCCGGGGCTAGCGGGAGGGCTGGGTAGGGAGCAGTACTTC.

This chain uses TRBV4-3 with TRBJ2-3; 10 positions agree with TRBD1. Germline-derived CDR1 and CDR2 are LGHNA and YSLEER. The V and J ends lost 0 bases and 2 bases, in that order; junction bases with no gene match: 8. The CDR3 is 18 residues long. The CDR3 region is CASSQETGGRWFTDTQYF. The CDR3 DNA is TGCGCCAGCAGCCAAGAGACAGGGGGCCGGTGGTTCACAGATACGCAGTATTTT.

DNA of the CDR3: TGTGCCAGCAGTTTAGGCGGACAGGGGACCTACGAGCAGTACTTC. Amino acids: CASSLGGQGTYEQYF. This chain connects TRBV28 to TRBJ2-7; TRBD1 agrees at 9 bases. The germline CDR1 and CDR2 sequences are MDHEN and SYDVKM. With V trimmed by 2 bases and J by 2 bases, 4 bases remained unmatched. The CDR3 spans 15 residues. Full variable domain (missing parts from reference TRBV28 and TRBJ2-7): DVKVTQSSRYLVKRTGEKVFLECVQDMDHENMFWYRQDPGLGLRLIYFSYDVKMKEKGDIPEGYSVSREKKERFSLILESASTNQTSMYLCASSLGGQGTYEQYFGPGTRLTVT.

The chain employs TRBV2 and TRBJ2-7; 7 bases match TRBD1. Germline assignment: CDR1 SNHLY and CDR2 FYNNEI. V dropped 2 bases and J dropped 3; count of bases not matched to a gene: 16. The CDR3 is 18 residues long. CDR3 DNA sequence: TGTGCCAGCAGTGAACTCACAGGGGCCCTTACACAACTCTACGAGCAGTACTTC. Translation: CASSELTGALTQLYEQYF.

In its sample, this clone was seen once. This chain uses TRBV7-2 with TRBJ2-6, with TRBD1 identical over 8 bases. The germline V gene encodes CDR1 SGHTA and CDR2 FQGNSA. V shed 5 bases and J 0 bases; nucleotides not matched to a gene: 9. The CDR3 sequence is 18 residues long. CDR3 sequence (DNA): TGTGCCAGCAGCCGGACCCGGGACAGGCTCTCTGGGGCCAACGTCCTGACTTTC. It translates to CASSRTRDRLSGANVLTF. The complete variable domain, with remaining parts taken from reference TRBV7-2 and TRBJ2-6, reads GAGVSQSPSNKVTEKGKDVELRCDPISGHTALYWYRQSLGQGLEFLIYFQGNSAPDKSGLPSDRFSAERTGGSVSTLTIQRTQQEDSAVYLCASSRTRDRLSGANVLTFGAGSRLTVL.

The V gene is TRBV6-6, the J gene TRBJ2-1; 7 nucleotides align to TRBD2. CDR3 size: 14 residues. The V and J ends lost 0 bases and 10 bases, in that order; junction bases with no gene match: 6. The V gene's germline CDR1 is MNHNY and CDR2 SVGAGI (reference sequence). The CDR3 loop reads CASSYSLGGGEQFF. The CDR3 bases are TGTGCCAGCAGTTACTCCCTCGGGGGAGGGGAGCAGTTCTTC.

This chain links TRBV11-2 with TRBJ2-7; D unclear. The CDR3 spans 13 residues. Germline V gene lookup returns CDR1 SGHAT and CDR2 FQNNGV. Trimming shortened V by 5 bases and J by 3 bases, and 11 bases separated the two germline ends. The CDR3 sequence: CASSLTSNYEQYF. The DNA for the CDR3 is TGTGCCAGCAGCCTCACCTCTAACTACGAGCAGTACTTC. The full variable domain, in which reference TRBV11-2 and TRBJ2-7 provide the parts outside the CDR3, is EAGVAQSPRYKIIEKRQSVAFWCNPISGHATLYWYQQILGQGPKLLIQFQNNGVVDDSQLPKDRFSAERLKGVDSTLKIQPAKLEDSAVYLCASSLTSNYEQYFGPGTRLTVT.

This chain joins TRBV7-2 and TRBJ2-3; no reliable D call. There are 15 residues in the CDR3. The V and J ends lost 2 bases and 2 bases respectively, with 11 bases between them. CDR1 SGHTA and CDR2 FQGNSA come from the germline V gene. CDR3 DNA sequence: TGTGCCAGCAGCTTACTGACAACGTCCACAGATACGCAGTATTTT. Translating it yields CASSLLTTSTDTQYF.

The V call is TRBV2, the J call TRBJ2-7; no firm D call. Germline V gene data show CDR1 as SNHLY and CDR2 as FYNNEI. The CDR3 runs 15 residues. Trimming cost V 2 bases and J 0 bases, with 11 bases left between them. The DNA for the CDR3 is TGTGCCAGCAGTGAACTTGTACCCTACTCCTACGAGCAGTACTTC. Its translation: CASSELVPYSYEQYF.